Listed below are T cell receptor beta chains from one sample, sequenced in a study of shared clonotypes between healthy human individuals. The data were produced by immunoSEQ multiplex PCR, yet TCRdb's version contains in-frame clones alone and is incomplete. The sample has about 510,000 clones, nearly 80% seen once. Input material: PBMCs. These receptors came from a woman aged 40 to 49 in good health. Some clones in this sample may be carry-over from other donors' samples. Both conserved end residues are part of each CDR3. The D gene is left open where the match is weak. Clone size is not always given. Where it is, it says once, few, many or a class for expanded clones.

abundance,j_gene,len,v_gene,d_gene,CDR3aa,CDR3nt
NA,TRBJ1-5,17,TRBV4-3,NA,CASSQEGGMGHNQPQHF,TGCGCCAGCAGCCAAGAGGGGGGGATGGGGCACAATCAGCCCCAGCATTTT
NA,TRBJ1-3,15,TRBV7-9,NA,CASSLREVSGNTIYF,TGTGCCAGCAGCTTACGTGAGGTCTCTGGAAACACCATATATTTT
NA,TRBJ2-3,16,TRBV7-9,TRBD2,CASSLRGLADTDTQYF,TGTGCCAGCAGCTTACGTGGACTAGCGGACACAGATACGCAGTATTTT
NA,TRBJ1-2,15,TRBV10-3,TRBD1,CAISDRQGAGVGYTF,TGTGCCATCAGTGACCGACAGGGGGCTGGGGTAGGCTACACCTTC
NA,TRBJ2-1,16,TRBV5-1,TRBD2,CASSPAASGGYNEQFF,TGCGCCAGCAGCCCGGCCGCTAGCGGGGGATACAATGAGCAGTTCTTC
NA,TRBJ1-2,16,TRBV7-9,TRBD1,CASSRLGQGLNYGYTF,TGTGCCAGCAGCCGACTCGGACAGGGCCTTAACTATGGCTACACCTTC
NA,TRBJ1-5,14,TRBV6-6,NA,CASSYDGRQGAQHF,TGTGCCAGCAGTTACGACGGACGGCAAGGGGCCCAGCATTTT
few,TRBJ1-1,13,TRBV19,NA,CASSMVWGAEAFF,TGTGCCAGTAGTATGGTCTGGGGCGCGGAAGCTTTCTTT
NA,TRBJ1-2,14,TRBV18,NA,CASSPPRGNYGYTF,TGTGCCAGCTCACCACCGAGGGGGAACTATGGCTACACCTTC
NA,TRBJ1-2,11,TRBV29-1,NA,CSVDEGYGYTF,TGCAGCGTCGACGAGGGCTATGGCTACACCTTC
NA,TRBJ2-7,15,TRBV28,TRBD2,CASSPRLAGGHEQYF,TGTGCCAGCAGTCCCCGACTAGCGGGAGGCCACGAGCAGTACTTC
NA,TRBJ1-1,14,TRBV19,NA,CASSIGQVETEAFF,TGTGCCAGTAGTATCGGGCAAGTCGAAACTGAAGCTTTCTTT
NA,TRBJ1-1,15,TRBV7-3,NA,CASSLRGGQNTEAFF,TGTGCCAGCAGCTTAAGGGGCGGACAGAACACTGAAGCTTTCTTT
NA,TRBJ1-2,14,TRBV4-2,NA,CASSQYGGYYGYTF,TGTGCCAGCAGCCAATATGGGGGCTACTATGGCTACACCTTC
many,TRBJ2-3,14,TRBV27,TRBD1,CASSLQQGFGTQYF,TGTGCCAGCAGTTTACAACAGGGGTTTGGTACGCAGTATTTT
NA,TRBJ1-4,15,TRBV7-2,NA,CASSLVVGADEKLFF,TGTGCCAGCAGCCTTGTGGTGGGGGCCGATGAAAAACTGTTTTTT
NA,TRBJ1-1,16,TRBV9,NA,CASSVEGYSSNTEAFF,TGTGCCAGCAGCGTAGAGGGGTATTCTTCGAACACTGAAGCTTTCTTT
few,TRBJ2-7,13,TRBV11-1,NA,CASSRTESYEQYF,TGTGCCAGCAGCAGGACAGAATCGTACGAGCAGTACTTC
NA,TRBJ2-7,16,TRBV7-9,NA,CASSLDYSGSSYEQYF,TGTGCCAGCAGCTTAGATTATAGCGGAAGCTCCTACGAGCAGTACTTC
once,TRBJ2-7,17,TRBV5-1,TRBD2,CASSQGLAGSSSYEQYF,TGCGCCAGCAGCCAGGGACTAGCGGGATCGAGCTCCTACGAGCAGTACTTC
NA,TRBJ1-2,15,TRBV28,NA,CASSLALDGSVGYTF,TGTGCCAGCAGTTTAGCCCTCGACGGGTCAGTTGGCTACACCTTC
NA,TRBJ2-2,18,TRBV19,TRBD2,CASRGFGLAGGPGGELFF,TGTGCCAGTAGGGGATTTGGACTAGCGGGAGGGCCCGGCGGGGAGCTGTTTTTT
NA,TRBJ2-7,15,TRBV9,TRBD2,CASSVEASGTYEQYF,TGTGCCAGCAGCGTAGAGGCTAGCGGGACCTACGAGCAGTACTTC
once,TRBJ2-3,15,TRBV5-1,NA,CASSQGTPKTDTQYF,TGCGCCAGCAGCCAAGGGACACCAAAGACAGATACGCAGTATTTT
NA,TRBJ2-7,14,TRBV5-4,TRBD2,CASSHPSGSGEQYF,TGTGCCAGCAGCCACCCTAGCGGGAGTGGCGAGCAGTACTTC
NA,TRBJ1-2,18,TRBV18,TRBD1,CASSPRQGIYGENYGYTF,TGTGCCAGCTCACCCCGACAGGGGATTTACGGCGAAAACTATGGCTACACCTTC
NA,TRBJ1-1,12,TRBV5-1,NA,CASSPGDTEAFF,TGCGCCAGCAGTCCCGGGGATACTGAAGCTTTCTTT
few,TRBJ1-1,13,TRBV6-5,NA,CASSGHENTEAFF,TGTGCCAGCTCGGGACACGAGAACACTGAAGCTTTCTTT
once,TRBJ2-1,13,TRBV10-3,TRBD2,CASLAGLHNEQFF,TGTGCCTCACTAGCGGGACTCCACAATGAGCAGTTCTTC
once,TRBJ2-4,13,TRBV30,NA,CAWRGGGKNIQYF,TGTGCCTGGAGAGGTGGGGGTAAAAACATTCAGTACTTC
NA,TRBJ2-1,15,TRBV7-8,TRBD2,CASSPSGRAYNEQFF,TGTGCCAGCAGCCCCAGCGGGAGGGCTTACAATGAGCAGTTCTTC
NA,TRBJ2-3,14,TRBV7-6,NA,CASSLAAFIDTQYF,TGTGCCAGCAGCTTAGCGGCCTTTATAGATACGCAGTATTTT
NA,TRBJ2-5,14,TRBV7-8,NA,CASSPLSGRETQYF,TGTGCCAGCAGCCCCCTATCCGGCCGAGAGACCCAGTACTTC
once,TRBJ2-1,12,TRBV19,NA,CASSIGGNEQFF,TGTGCCAGTAGTATAGGGGGCAATGAGCAGTTCTTC
NA,TRBJ1-4,16,TRBV6-5,TRBD1,CASSYHGQGGDEKLFF,TGTGCCAGCAGTTATCACGGACAGGGGGGGGATGAAAAACTGTTTTTT
NA,TRBJ2-3,14,TRBV29-1,TRBD1,CSVEVGQGAGAQYF,TGCAGCGTTGAAGTAGGCCAGGGGGCCGGGGCGCAGTATTTT
once,TRBJ2-1,17,TRBV7-9,TRBD2,CASSLIRTSGMYNEQFF,TGTGCCAGCAGCTTAATTCGGACTAGCGGGATGTACAATGAGCAGTTCTTC
NA,TRBJ1-3,18,TRBV10-1,NA,CASSESTPTGSTGNTIYF,TGCGCCAGCAGTGAGTCGACCCCTACAGGGTCCACTGGAAACACCATATATTTT
NA,TRBJ1-5,13,TRBV5-1,NA,CASSLGPDQPQHF,TGCGCCAGCAGCTTGGGGCCCGATCAGCCCCAGCATTTT
NA,TRBJ2-3,17,TRBV9,TRBD2,CASSVESVAGGRGTQYF,TGTGCCAGCAGCGTAGAGTCAGTAGCGGGAGGGAGGGGTACGCAGTATTTT
NA,TRBJ2-5,16,TRBV7-8,NA,CASSALGGGPSQTQYF,TGTGCCAGCAGTGCCCTGGGGGGGGGCCCGTCTCAGACCCAGTACTTC